This TCR beta chain appears in the sequencing data of a study of blood T cell repertoires in COVID-19. Produced via immunoSEQ multiplex PCR; TCRdb's table is partial and in-frame only. The table lists around 290,000 clones, roughly 90% of them singletons. Trimming pared 2 bases from V and 1 base from J, leaving 17 bases between. This CDR3 spans 17 amino acids. Looked up from germline, CDR1 is SEHNR and CDR2 is FQNEAQ (reference sequence). Individuals drawn from some 25 US areas were about 18 to 100 years old. The chain combines TRBV7-9 with TRBJ2-5; a weak D match, TRBD2 (5 bases). Sequenced sample: PBMCs or T cells enriched from blood (not recorded which). This clonotype originated in a woman aged 25 to 39 who had recovered from COVID-19. As DNA, the CDR3 is TGTGCCAGCAGCTTACGGGGTCCTGCGGCCCTCCAAGAGACCCAGTACTTC. Translation: CASSLRGPAALQETQYF.